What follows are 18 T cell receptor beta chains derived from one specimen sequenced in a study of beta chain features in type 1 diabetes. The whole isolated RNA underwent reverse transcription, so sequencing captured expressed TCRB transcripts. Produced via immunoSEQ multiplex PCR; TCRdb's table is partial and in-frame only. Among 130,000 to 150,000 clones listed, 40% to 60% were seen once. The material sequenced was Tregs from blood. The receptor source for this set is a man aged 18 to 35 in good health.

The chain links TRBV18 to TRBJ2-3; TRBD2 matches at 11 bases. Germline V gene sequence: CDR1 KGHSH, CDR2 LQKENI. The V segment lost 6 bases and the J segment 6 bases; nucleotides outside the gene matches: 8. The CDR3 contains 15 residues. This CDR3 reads CASSYIAGGLDTQYF. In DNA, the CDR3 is TGTGCCAGCTCTTACATAGCGGGGGGGCTGGATACGCAGTATTTT.

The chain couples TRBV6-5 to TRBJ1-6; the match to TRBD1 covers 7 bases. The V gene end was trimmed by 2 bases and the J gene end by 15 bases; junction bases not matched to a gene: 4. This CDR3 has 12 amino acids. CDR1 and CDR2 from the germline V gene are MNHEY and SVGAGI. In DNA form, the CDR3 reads TGTGCCAGCAGTTACGCGACAGGGTACCTCCACTTT. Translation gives CASSYATGYLHF.

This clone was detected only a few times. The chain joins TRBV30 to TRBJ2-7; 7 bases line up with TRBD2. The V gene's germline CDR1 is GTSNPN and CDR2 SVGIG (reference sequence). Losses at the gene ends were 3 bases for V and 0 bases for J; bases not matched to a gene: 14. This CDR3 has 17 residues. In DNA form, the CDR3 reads TGTGCCTGGAGCTCGGTTCCCAGGGCTAGCGGCTCCTACGAGCAGTACTTC. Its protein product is CAWSSVPRASGSYEQYF.

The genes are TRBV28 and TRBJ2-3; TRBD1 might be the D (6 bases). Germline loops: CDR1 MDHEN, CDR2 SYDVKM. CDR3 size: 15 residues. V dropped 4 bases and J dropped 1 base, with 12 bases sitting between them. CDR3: CASSSTGVGTDTQYF. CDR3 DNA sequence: TGTGCCAGCAGTTCGACAGGCGTAGGCACAGATACGCAGTATTTT.

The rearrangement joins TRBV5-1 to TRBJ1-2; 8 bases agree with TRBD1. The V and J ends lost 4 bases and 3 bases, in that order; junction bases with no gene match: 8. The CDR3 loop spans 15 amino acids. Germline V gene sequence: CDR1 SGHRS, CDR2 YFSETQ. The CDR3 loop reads CASSDWVTGDYGYTF. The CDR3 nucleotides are TGCGCCAGCAGCGACTGGGTGACAGGGGACTATGGCTACACCTTC.

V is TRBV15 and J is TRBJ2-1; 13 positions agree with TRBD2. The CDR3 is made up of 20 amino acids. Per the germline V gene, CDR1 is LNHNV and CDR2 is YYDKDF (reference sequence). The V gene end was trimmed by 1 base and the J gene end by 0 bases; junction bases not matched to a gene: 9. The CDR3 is CATSRVLGLAGVGSYNEQFF. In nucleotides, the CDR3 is TGTGCCACCAGCAGAGTCCTCGGACTAGCGGGAGTTGGCTCCTACAATGAGCAGTTCTTC. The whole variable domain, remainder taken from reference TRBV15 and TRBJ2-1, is DAMVIQNPRYQVTQFGKPVTLSCSQTLNHNVMYWYQQKSSQAPKLLFHYYDKDFNNEADTPDNFQSRRPNTSFCFLDIRSPGLGDTAMYLCATSRVLGLAGVGSYNEQFFGPGTRLTVL.

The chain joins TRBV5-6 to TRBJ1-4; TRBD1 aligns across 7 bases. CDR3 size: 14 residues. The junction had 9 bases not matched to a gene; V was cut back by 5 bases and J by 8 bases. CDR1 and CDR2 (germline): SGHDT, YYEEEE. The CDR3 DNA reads TGTGCCAGCAGTAGCAGGGGGTTACGAGAAAAACTGTTTTTT. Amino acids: CASSSRGLREKLFF. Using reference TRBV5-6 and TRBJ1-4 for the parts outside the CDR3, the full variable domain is DAGVTQSPTHLIKTRGQQVTLRCSPKSGHDTVSWYQQALGQGPQFIFQYYEEEERQRGNFPDRFSGHQFPNYSSELNVNALLLGDSALYLCASSSRGLREKLFFGSGTQLSVL.

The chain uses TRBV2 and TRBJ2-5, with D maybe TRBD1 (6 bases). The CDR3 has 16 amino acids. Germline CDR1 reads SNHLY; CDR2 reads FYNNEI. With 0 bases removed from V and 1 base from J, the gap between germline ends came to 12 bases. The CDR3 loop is CASSEAWARGQETQYF. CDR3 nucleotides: TGTGCCAGCAGTGAAGCCTGGGCCAGGGGCCAAGAGACCCAGTACTTC. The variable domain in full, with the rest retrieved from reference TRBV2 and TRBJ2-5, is EPEVTQTPSHQVTQMGQEVILRCVPISNHLYFYWYRQILGQKVEFLVSFYNNEISEKSEIFDDQFSVERPDGSNFTLKIRSTKLEDSAMYFCASSEAWARGQETQYFGPGTRLLVL.

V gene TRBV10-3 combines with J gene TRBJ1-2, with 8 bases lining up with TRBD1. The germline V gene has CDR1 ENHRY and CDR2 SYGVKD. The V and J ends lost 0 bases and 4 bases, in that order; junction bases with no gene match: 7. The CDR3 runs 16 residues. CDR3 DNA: TGTGCCATCAGTGAGTCGTTGGCAGGGGGCAGCTATGGCTACACCTTC. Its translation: CAISESLAGGSYGYTF.

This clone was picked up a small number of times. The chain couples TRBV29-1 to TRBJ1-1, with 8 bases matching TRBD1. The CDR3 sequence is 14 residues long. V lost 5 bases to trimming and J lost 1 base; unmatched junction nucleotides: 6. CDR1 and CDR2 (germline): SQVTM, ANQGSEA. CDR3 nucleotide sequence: TGCAGCGTTAAAGCGGACAGGGCGAACACTGAAGCTTTCTTT. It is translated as CSVKADRANTEAFF.

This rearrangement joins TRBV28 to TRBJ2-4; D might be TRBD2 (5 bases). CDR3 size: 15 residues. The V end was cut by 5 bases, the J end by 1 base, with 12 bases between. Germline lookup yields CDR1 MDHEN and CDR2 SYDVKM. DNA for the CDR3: TGTGCCAGCAGTCCAGGAGGTTACGCCAAAAACATTCAGTACTTC. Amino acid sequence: CASSPGGYAKNIQYF.

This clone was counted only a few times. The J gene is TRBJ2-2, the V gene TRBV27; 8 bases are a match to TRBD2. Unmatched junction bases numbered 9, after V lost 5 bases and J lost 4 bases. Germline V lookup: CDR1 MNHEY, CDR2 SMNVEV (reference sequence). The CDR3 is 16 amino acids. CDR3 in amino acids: CASSQRSGSFTGELFF. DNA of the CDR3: TGTGCCAGCAGTCAAAGGAGCGGGAGTTTCACCGGGGAGCTGTTTTTT.

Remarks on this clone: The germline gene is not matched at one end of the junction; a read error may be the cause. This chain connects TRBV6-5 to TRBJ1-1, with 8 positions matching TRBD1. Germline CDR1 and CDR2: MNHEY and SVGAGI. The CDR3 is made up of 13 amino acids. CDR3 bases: TGTGCCAGCAGTTGGCTGACAGGGGCCTCCGTTCTCTTT. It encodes CASSWLTGASVLF.

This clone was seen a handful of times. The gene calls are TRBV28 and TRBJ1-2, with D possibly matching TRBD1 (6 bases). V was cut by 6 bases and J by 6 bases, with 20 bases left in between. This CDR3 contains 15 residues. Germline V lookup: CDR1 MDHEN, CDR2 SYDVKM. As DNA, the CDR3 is TGTGCCAGCAGCTCATCGGTCCAGGGGTGGGATGGCTACACCTTC. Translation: CASSSSVQGWDGYTF.

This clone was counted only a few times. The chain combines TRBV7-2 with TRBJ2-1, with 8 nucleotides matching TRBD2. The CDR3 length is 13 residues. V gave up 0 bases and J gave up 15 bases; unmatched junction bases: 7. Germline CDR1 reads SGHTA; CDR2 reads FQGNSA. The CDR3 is CASSLARTSGGFF. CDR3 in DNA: TGTGCCAGCAGCTTAGCGCGCACTAGCGGCGGGTTCTTC.

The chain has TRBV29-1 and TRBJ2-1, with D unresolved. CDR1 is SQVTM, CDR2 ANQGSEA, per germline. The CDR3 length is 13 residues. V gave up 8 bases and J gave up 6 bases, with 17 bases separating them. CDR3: CSLDAVHGNEQFF. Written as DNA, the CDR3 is TGCAGCCTGGATGCGGTACACGGCAATGAGCAGTTCTTC.

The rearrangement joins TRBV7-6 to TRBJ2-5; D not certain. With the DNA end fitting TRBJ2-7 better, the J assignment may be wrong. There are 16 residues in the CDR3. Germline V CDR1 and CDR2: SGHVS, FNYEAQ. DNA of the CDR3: TGTGCCAGCAGCTTAGGTCCATCACTCCCCATCTACGAGCAGTACTTC. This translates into CASSLGPSLPIYEQYF.

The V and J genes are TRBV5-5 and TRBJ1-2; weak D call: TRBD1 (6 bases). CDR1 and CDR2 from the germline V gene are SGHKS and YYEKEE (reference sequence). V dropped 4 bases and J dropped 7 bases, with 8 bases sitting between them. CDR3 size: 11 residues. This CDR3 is CASSQGFGYTF. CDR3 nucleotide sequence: TGTGCCAGCAGCCAGGGGTTTGGCTACACCTTC.